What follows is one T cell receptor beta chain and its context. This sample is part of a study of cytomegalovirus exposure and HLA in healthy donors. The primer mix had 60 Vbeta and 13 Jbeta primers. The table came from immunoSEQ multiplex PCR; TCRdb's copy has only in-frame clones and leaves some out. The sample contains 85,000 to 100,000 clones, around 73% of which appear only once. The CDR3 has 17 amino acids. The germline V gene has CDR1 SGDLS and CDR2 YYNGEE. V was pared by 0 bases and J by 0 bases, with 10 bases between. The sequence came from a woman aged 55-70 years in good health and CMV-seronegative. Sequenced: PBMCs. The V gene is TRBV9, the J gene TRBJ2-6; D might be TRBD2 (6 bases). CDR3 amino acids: CASSVGGGSSGANVLTF. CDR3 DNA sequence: TGTGCCAGCAGCGTAGGTGGAGGGAGCTCTGGGGCCAACGTCCTGACTTTC. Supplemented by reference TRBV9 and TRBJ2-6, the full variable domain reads DSGVTQTPKHLITATGQRVTLRCSPRSGDLSVYWYQQSLDQGLQFLIQYYNGEERAKGNILERFSAQQFPDLHSELNLSSLELGDSALYFCASSVGGGSSGANVLTFGAGSRLTVL.